This is a list of T cell receptor beta chains from one sample in a study of human CD8 memory T cell subsets. Reprocessing the 5' RACE reads, TCRdb reports a single entry for every CDR3 protein and omits DNA. The specimen's table records thousands of distinct CDR3 sequences. Sequencing was performed on CD8+ T cells from PBMCs. These receptors all come from a human donor in good health. Both conserved end residues are part of each CDR3. Clone size is shown for a subset of rows, as once, few, many or a class of expanded clone.

cdr3_aa: CASSPPTEITHGYTF
clone_size: .
v_call: TRBV7-7
j_call: TRBJ1-2

cdr3_aa: CASSLSGTVYEQYF
clone_size: .
v_call: TRBV28
j_call: TRBJ2-7

cdr3_aa: CASSSTAYEQYF
clone_size: .
v_call: TRBV7-9
j_call: TRBJ2-7

cdr3_aa: CASSYSIPPQTSEEENIQYF
clone_size: .
v_call: TRBV6-2/TRBV6-3
j_call: TRBJ2-4

cdr3_aa: CASSYTGTTDHNEQFF
clone_size: .
v_call: TRBV6-2/TRBV6-3
j_call: TRBJ2-1

cdr3_aa: CASSEMAAGDSYEQYF
clone_size: .
v_call: TRBV2
j_call: TRBJ2-7

cdr3_aa: CASNRGRGYTF
clone_size: .
v_call: TRBV2
j_call: TRBJ1-2

cdr3_aa: CASSGEGPYEQYF
clone_size: .
v_call: TRBV5-1
j_call: TRBJ2-7

cdr3_aa: CASSLSTGGETQYF
clone_size: medium-sized
v_call: TRBV7-8
j_call: TRBJ2-5

cdr3_aa: CASSTKTSGDAGELFF
clone_size: .
v_call: TRBV6-4
j_call: TRBJ2-2

cdr3_aa: CSCWGGSDIEAFF
clone_size: .
v_call: TRBV29-1
j_call: TRBJ1-1

cdr3_aa: CASSFHRGWEQYF
clone_size: .
v_call: TRBV7-2
j_call: TRBJ2-7

cdr3_aa: CASSSNSNTDTQYF
clone_size: .
v_call: TRBV6-5
j_call: TRBJ2-3

cdr3_aa: CASSFIAAYNEQFF
clone_size: medium-sized
v_call: TRBV5-5
j_call: TRBJ2-1

cdr3_aa: CASSQDLPTFSYEQYF
clone_size: .
v_call: TRBV4-3
j_call: TRBJ2-7

cdr3_aa: CASSQEGNEQFF
clone_size: .
v_call: TRBV4-2
j_call: TRBJ2-1

cdr3_aa: CASSFLAGTYEQYF
clone_size: .
v_call: TRBV5-6
j_call: TRBJ2-7

cdr3_aa: CSVDGKGGRLEETQYF
clone_size: .
v_call: TRBV29-1
j_call: TRBJ2-5

cdr3_aa: CASSERGQGETQYF
clone_size: .
v_call: TRBV25-1
j_call: TRBJ2-5

cdr3_aa: CSARPSGEADTQYF
clone_size: .
v_call: TRBV20-1
j_call: TRBJ2-3

cdr3_aa: CASSFEGTTDTQYF
clone_size: medium-sized
v_call: TRBV7-9
j_call: TRBJ2-3

cdr3_aa: CASSQDPSAYEQYF
clone_size: .
v_call: TRBV4-1
j_call: TRBJ2-7

cdr3_aa: CASSSTGGLYYNEQFF
clone_size: .
v_call: TRBV7-3
j_call: TRBJ2-1

cdr3_aa: CASSLPGTKDCGNTIYF
clone_size: .
v_call: TRBV7-4
j_call: TRBJ1-3

cdr3_aa: CASKESGEQYF
clone_size: .
v_call: TRBV12-3/TRBV12-4
j_call: TRBJ2-7

cdr3_aa: CASRRDQTEAFF
clone_size: .
v_call: TRBV19
j_call: TRBJ1-1

cdr3_aa: CSVAGSGGATDTQYF
clone_size: .
v_call: TRBV29-1
j_call: TRBJ2-3

cdr3_aa: CASSPLAGPFTDTQYF
clone_size: .
v_call: TRBV7-8
j_call: TRBJ2-3

cdr3_aa: CASSQGIAARNEQYF
clone_size: .
v_call: TRBV4-1
j_call: TRBJ2-7

cdr3_aa: CSARDIGRMNTEAFF
clone_size: .
v_call: TRBV20-1
j_call: TRBJ1-1

cdr3_aa: CASSLNPGPREQYF
clone_size: .
v_call: TRBV6-5
j_call: TRBJ2-7

cdr3_aa: CASSQSLDRANTGELFF
clone_size: .
v_call: TRBV4-3
j_call: TRBJ2-2

cdr3_aa: CASSGGHSYEQYF
clone_size: .
v_call: TRBV18
j_call: TRBJ2-7

cdr3_aa: CASSQDRAGGGYEQYF
clone_size: large
v_call: TRBV4-3
j_call: TRBJ2-7

cdr3_aa: CASTDRVDETQYF
clone_size: .
v_call: TRBV27
j_call: TRBJ2-5

cdr3_aa: CASSAGTGEETQYF
clone_size: .
v_call: TRBV5-1
j_call: TRBJ2-5

cdr3_aa: CASRAGGRSYEQYF
clone_size: .
v_call: TRBV2
j_call: TRBJ2-7

cdr3_aa: CASRPKTVGLSGNTIYF
clone_size: .
v_call: TRBV28
j_call: TRBJ1-3

cdr3_aa: CASSSQGGAGYNEQFF
clone_size: .
v_call: TRBV27
j_call: TRBJ2-1

cdr3_aa: CSVDSGEAYEQYF
clone_size: .
v_call: TRBV29-1
j_call: TRBJ2-7

cdr3_aa: CASSLATDFSSGGGETQYF
clone_size: .
v_call: TRBV5-6
j_call: TRBJ2-5